The clone carrying this T cell receptor beta chain was counted a few times. What it recognizes is unknown. The data derive from a study of neoadjuvant anti-PD-1 for oral cavity cancer. Study-level information: Patients without progression received a fourth nivolumab dose around day 43, then surgical resection on days 50-56. Study-wide findings and caveats: After neoadjuvant nivolumab, PBMC T cell clonality was significantly higher in non-responders than responders.

The germline CDR1 and CDR2 sequences are SNHLY and FYNNEI. V lost 4 bases and J lost 2, with 12 bases in between. The CDR3 length is 15 residues. Patients were newly diagnosed with stage II-IVA oral cavity squamous cell carcinoma without prior systemic or radiation treatment. Blood libraries mostly used roughly 520 ng genomic DNA, six replicates each. Sequencing was performed with immunoSEQ multiplex PCR; in TCRdb, only in-frame clones are kept and a portion is missing. The data contain about 14,000 clones, around 64% of them singletons. The TCR originated in a person between 40 and 85 years old with oral cavity squamous cell carcinoma. The chain carries TRBV2 and TRBJ1-5; no firm D call. The specimen was PBMCs, collected before nivolumab (anti-PD-1) treatment. The CDR3 region is CASSGAEEGNQPQHF. Here the CDR3 DNA reads TGTGCCAGCAGTGGTGCGGAAGAGGGCAATCAGCCCCAGCATTTT.